What follows are 2 T cell receptor beta chains derived from one specimen sequenced in a study of blood T cell repertoires in COVID-19. Produced via immunoSEQ multiplex PCR; TCRdb's table is partial and in-frame only. The sample consists of 88,000 or so clones, about 83% of them appearing once. The sequenced material came from peripheral blood. These receptors all come from a human donor in a cohort sampled during active COVID-19.

The V gene is TRBV11-2, the J gene TRBJ1-6; weak D call: TRBD1 (6 bases). V lost 2 bases to trimming and J lost 10 bases, with 15 bases between them. Germline CDR1 is SGHAT and CDR2 is FQNNGV. CDR3 length equals 15 residues. The CDR3 nucleotides read TGTGCCAGCAGCTTATGGCAGGGGAACGGCTCACCCCTCCACTTT. Translating it yields CASSLWQGNGSPLHF.

The chain has TRBV5-1 and TRBJ2-3; 8 bases are a match to TRBD1. Looked up from germline, CDR1 is SGHRS and CDR2 is YFSETQ. This CDR3 is built from 15 residues. V shed 4 bases, J shed 2 bases, and the junction held 6 bases outside the gene matches. In DNA form, the CDR3 reads TGCGCCAGCAGCCCCCTGGACAGGGTCACAGATACGCAGTATTTT. It encodes CASSPLDRVTDTQYF.